The subject of this entry is one T cell receptor beta chain. Methods used by the authors: It was from reference gene primer amplification that nucleated cell counts were estimated. Here immunoSEQ multiplex PCR was the method, and the copy in TCRdb shows in-frame clones only, minus some. V, J and clone size derive from that table, while D and trimming were established from the DNA sequence. This table holds 120,000 or so clones, almost 80% found once. CDR1 and CDR2 (germline): SGHAT, FQNNGV. CDR3 length: 15 residues. With 2 bases clipped from V and 4 bases from J, the junction kept 6 bases outside the gene matches. This sample is drawn from a study of blood T cell repertoires in COVID-19. Study-wide background: Researchers got acute and convalescent COVID-19 samples from the United States, Italy and Spain. The cDNA or gDNA used as material had been derived from T cells, B-cell-depleted T cells, or PBMCs.

This clonotype originated in a human donor in a cohort sampled during active COVID-19. Sequenced material: peripheral blood. The rearrangement joins TRBV11-2 to TRBJ1-2; 8 positions match TRBD1. The CDR3 DNA is TGTGCCAGCAGCTTATTTCCAGGGGGCGGCTATGGCTACACCTTC. Translation: CASSLFPGGGYGYTF.